The rows below give T cell receptor beta chains drawn from one sample of a study of cytomegalovirus exposure and HLA in healthy donors. Using immunoSEQ multiplex PCR, the repertoire was profiled, and TCRdb retains in-frame clones only, with some absent. The data show about 150,000 clones, approximately 80% seen once. What was sequenced was PBMCs. The receptors here all came from a man aged 25-45 years in good health and CMV-seropositive. CDR3s include the opening cysteine and the closing phenylalanine or tryptophan. D genes are given only for firm matches. The size entry is marked missing in some rows and otherwise reads once, few, many or a size class.

abundance: .
d_gene: TRBD1
j_gene: TRBJ1-1
v_gene: TRBV7-2
CDR3nt: TGTGCCAGCAGCTTAAGGGGGCGCGAGTCTGAAGCTTTCTTT
CDR3aa: CASSLRGRESEAFF

abundance: few
d_gene: .
j_gene: TRBJ1-1
v_gene: TRBV9
CDR3nt: TGTGCCAGCAGCGCGGTCGGTTTGAACACTGAAGCTTTCTTT
CDR3aa: CASSAVGLNTEAFF

abundance: .
d_gene: .
j_gene: TRBJ2-7
v_gene: TRBV21-1
CDR3nt: TGTGCCAGCAGCAAACTTAGGGGACTAGCGCGGGGGGGTAGGGACGAGCAGTACTTC
CDR3aa: CASSKLRGLARGGRDEQYF

abundance: .
d_gene: .
j_gene: TRBJ1-2
v_gene: TRBV11-2
CDR3nt: TGTGCCAGCAGCTCACACACCTATGGCTACACCTTC
CDR3aa: CASSSHTYGYTF

abundance: .
d_gene: .
j_gene: TRBJ2-1
v_gene: TRBV19
CDR3nt: TGTGCCAGTAGTAGGGCTAACAATGAGCAGTTCTTC
CDR3aa: CASSRANNEQFF

abundance: .
d_gene: .
j_gene: TRBJ2-6
v_gene: TRBV29-1
CDR3nt: TGCAGCGTTGCTGGGGACTCTGGGGCCAACGCCCTGACTTTC
CDR3aa: CSVAGDSGANALTF

abundance: .
d_gene: TRBD2
j_gene: TRBJ2-7
v_gene: TRBV5-1
CDR3nt: TGCGCCAGCAGCGACGGACTAGGCGAGCAGTACTTC
CDR3aa: CASSDGLGEQYF

abundance: few
d_gene: .
j_gene: TRBJ1-5
v_gene: TRBV5-4
CDR3nt: TGTGCCAGCAGCTTGAGGGGGAGCAATCAGCCCCAGCATTTT
CDR3aa: CASSLRGSNQPQHF

abundance: .
d_gene: .
j_gene: TRBJ2-3
v_gene: TRBV28
CDR3nt: TGTGCCAGCAGACAAGCGGTCACAGATACGCAGTATTTT
CDR3aa: CASRQAVTDTQYF

abundance: once
d_gene: TRBD1
j_gene: TRBJ1-2
v_gene: TRBV4-1
CDR3nt: TGCGCCAGCAGCCAAGATCAACGGACAGGGAACTATGGCTACACCTTC
CDR3aa: CASSQDQRTGNYGYTF

abundance: .
d_gene: TRBD1
j_gene: TRBJ1-3
v_gene: TRBV7-8
CDR3nt: TGTGCCAGCAGGTTACAGGGGGCTCTCTCTGGAAACACCATATATTTT
CDR3aa: CASRLQGALSGNTIYF

abundance: many
d_gene: TRBD2
j_gene: TRBJ2-1
v_gene: TRBV6-6
CDR3nt: TGTGCCAGTTTGGCGGGAGTTGAGCAGTTCTTC
CDR3aa: CASLAGVEQFF

abundance: .
d_gene: TRBD2
j_gene: TRBJ2-3
v_gene: TRBV10-1
CDR3nt: TGCGCCAGCAGTGGACTAGCAGAGAGCACAGATACGCAGTATTTT
CDR3aa: CASSGLAESTDTQYF

abundance: .
d_gene: .
j_gene: TRBJ2-7
v_gene: TRBV28
CDR3nt: TGTGCCAGCAGTTTATATTCGGACGAGCAGTACTTC
CDR3aa: CASSLYSDEQYF

abundance: .
d_gene: TRBD1
j_gene: TRBJ1-5
v_gene: TRBV5-4
CDR3nt: TGTGCCAGCAGCTTGTCCGGGACAGGCAATCAGCCCCAGCATTTT
CDR3aa: CASSLSGTGNQPQHF

abundance: .
d_gene: TRBD1
j_gene: TRBJ2-2
v_gene: TRBV30
CDR3nt: TGTGCCTGGAGCCACCCCGGGACAGGGGCCGGGGAGCTGTTTTTT
CDR3aa: CAWSHPGTGAGELFF

abundance: .
d_gene: .
j_gene: TRBJ2-7
v_gene: TRBV4-1
CDR3nt: TGCGCCAGCAGCCAGAGCACGACAGGGGAGGGGACCTACGAGCAGTACTTC
CDR3aa: CASSQSTTGEGTYEQYF

abundance: .
d_gene: .
j_gene: TRBJ2-7
v_gene: TRBV27
CDR3nt: TGTGCCAGCAGTTTGGACATTAGCTCCTACGAGCAGTACTTC
CDR3aa: CASSLDISSYEQYF

abundance: .
d_gene: TRBD1
j_gene: TRBJ2-7
v_gene: TRBV5-1
CDR3nt: TGCGCCAGCAACATAGGGACAGGTCTATCCTACGAGCAGTACTTC
CDR3aa: CASNIGTGLSYEQYF

abundance: .
d_gene: TRBD1
j_gene: TRBJ2-7
v_gene: TRBV6-5
CDR3nt: TGTGCCAGCAGTTACTCCAGGGGGATTGGCGAGCAGTACTTC
CDR3aa: CASSYSRGIGEQYF

abundance: .
d_gene: .
j_gene: TRBJ2-7
v_gene: TRBV7-8
CDR3nt: TGTGCCAGCAGCCCCTTTCGGCGGAACGAGCAGTACTTC
CDR3aa: CASSPFRRNEQYF

abundance: .
d_gene: TRBD2
j_gene: TRBJ2-1
v_gene: TRBV29-1
CDR3nt: TGCAGCGCCGACCCGACTAGCGGGTACAATGAGCAGTTCTTC
CDR3aa: CSADPTSGYNEQFF

abundance: .
d_gene: .
j_gene: TRBJ1-2
v_gene: TRBV19
CDR3nt: TGTGCCAGTAGTGAGCAGGCCGTTCCTAACTATGGCTACACCTTC
CDR3aa: CASSEQAVPNYGYTF

abundance: .
d_gene: .
j_gene: TRBJ1-5
v_gene: TRBV6-1
CDR3nt: TGTGCCAGCATCCCGCCAGGGTGGAATCAGCCCCAGCATTTT
CDR3aa: CASIPPGWNQPQHF

abundance: .
d_gene: TRBD1
j_gene: TRBJ2-7
v_gene: TRBV27
CDR3nt: TGTGCCAGCAGTTTTCGGACAGGGGCCTACGAGCAGTACTTC
CDR3aa: CASSFRTGAYEQYF

abundance: .
d_gene: TRBD2
j_gene: TRBJ2-1
v_gene: TRBV29-1
CDR3nt: TGCAGCGTTACCGGGACTAGCGGTTTTGCCTCCTACAATGAGCAGTTCTTC
CDR3aa: CSVTGTSGFASYNEQFF

abundance: .
d_gene: .
j_gene: TRBJ2-7
v_gene: TRBV18
CDR3nt: TGTGCCAGCTCACCACTCAATGAGGCAGGGGAAAGAGAGCAGTACTTC
CDR3aa: CASSPLNEAGEREQYF

abundance: .
d_gene: .
j_gene: TRBJ2-1
v_gene: TRBV5-1
CDR3nt: TGCGCCAGCAGCTTGGTCAGTACTACCTTATACAATGAGCAGTTCTTC
CDR3aa: CASSLVSTTLYNEQFF

abundance: .
d_gene: TRBD1
j_gene: TRBJ2-2
v_gene: TRBV2
CDR3nt: TGTGCCAGCCTTTTCAGGGGGCTAAGCGGGGAGCTGTTTTTT
CDR3aa: CASLFRGLSGELFF

abundance: .
d_gene: .
j_gene: TRBJ2-7
v_gene: TRBV5-4
CDR3nt: TGTGCCAGCAGCTTGAGTATTGGCGGGACGGAGGAGCAGTACTTC
CDR3aa: CASSLSIGGTEEQYF

abundance: .
d_gene: TRBD1
j_gene: TRBJ1-4
v_gene: TRBV27
CDR3nt: TGTGCCAGCAGTTTATCTTCAGGGGACAGAACAACTAATGAAAAACTGTTTTTT
CDR3aa: CASSLSSGDRTTNEKLFF

abundance: .
d_gene: TRBD1
j_gene: TRBJ1-6
v_gene: TRBV9
CDR3nt: TGTGCCAGCAGCGTAGTGGGGACAGGGGGCTCACCCCTCCACTTT
CDR3aa: CASSVVGTGGSPLHF

abundance: .
d_gene: .
j_gene: TRBJ2-5
v_gene: TRBV27
CDR3nt: TGTGCCAGCAGTCCCCCAGGGTGGACGGAGACCCAGTACTTC
CDR3aa: CASSPPGWTETQYF

abundance: .
d_gene: TRBD1
j_gene: TRBJ2-3
v_gene: TRBV7-9
CDR3nt: TGTGCCAGCAGACCAGGGGGTCTCCAAGATTCAGATACGCAGTATTTT
CDR3aa: CASRPGGLQDSDTQYF

abundance: .
d_gene: TRBD1
j_gene: TRBJ2-5
v_gene: TRBV13
CDR3nt: TGTGCCAGCAGCTCTAATACCGGGACAGTCGAGACCCAGTACTTC
CDR3aa: CASSSNTGTVETQYF

abundance: .
d_gene: .
j_gene: TRBJ2-7
v_gene: TRBV11-2
CDR3nt: TGTGCCAGCAGCCCTTTCTACGAGCAGTACTTC
CDR3aa: CASSPFYEQYF

abundance: .
d_gene: TRBD1
j_gene: TRBJ2-5
v_gene: TRBV4-2
CDR3nt: TGTGCCAGCAGCCAGCGGACAGGCGAGGAGACCCAGTACTTC
CDR3aa: CASSQRTGEETQYF

abundance: .
d_gene: TRBD1
j_gene: TRBJ2-2
v_gene: TRBV2
CDR3nt: TGTGCCAGCAGCGAACCCACAGGGGGCACGAACACCGGGGAGCTGTTTTTT
CDR3aa: CASSEPTGGTNTGELFF

abundance: .
d_gene: .
j_gene: TRBJ1-1
v_gene: TRBV11-2
CDR3nt: TGTGCCAGCAGCTTAGGGACAGAGAACACTGAAGCTTTCTTT
CDR3aa: CASSLGTENTEAFF

abundance: .
d_gene: TRBD1
j_gene: TRBJ1-2
v_gene: TRBV28
CDR3nt: TGTGCCAGCAGGAGACAGGGTATTCTCTCTCGCTATGGCTACACCTTC
CDR3aa: CASRRQGILSRYGYTF

abundance: .
d_gene: .
j_gene: TRBJ1-6
v_gene: TRBV27
CDR3nt: TGTGCCAGCAGTTTATCGATGGGGGGACCCTATAATTCACCCCTCCACTTT
CDR3aa: CASSLSMGGPYNSPLHF

abundance: few
d_gene: .
j_gene: TRBJ2-5
v_gene: TRBV5-4
CDR3nt: TGTGCCAGCAGCCCCAGACAAGGTTCCCGCCAAGAGACCCAGTACTTC
CDR3aa: CASSPRQGSRQETQYF

abundance: .
d_gene: TRBD1
j_gene: TRBJ1-6
v_gene: TRBV6-1
CDR3nt: TGTGCCAGCAGTGATACAGGGGGTTCTTCACCCCTCCACTTT
CDR3aa: CASSDTGGSSPLHF

abundance: .
d_gene: TRBD2
j_gene: TRBJ2-2
v_gene: TRBV7-3
CDR3nt: TGTGCCAGCAGCTTAGGGGGGGGACTACCGAACACCGGGGAGCTGTTTTTT
CDR3aa: CASSLGGGLPNTGELFF

abundance: once
d_gene: .
j_gene: TRBJ2-7
v_gene: TRBV9
CDR3nt: TGTGCCAGCAGCTCTCAGGGATCCTACGAGCAGTACTTC
CDR3aa: CASSSQGSYEQYF

abundance: .
d_gene: .
j_gene: TRBJ1-5
v_gene: TRBV12-5
CDR3nt: TGTGCTAGTGGTTTGGTAGCGAATCAGCCCCAGCATTTT
CDR3aa: CASGLVANQPQHF

abundance: .
d_gene: TRBD1
j_gene: TRBJ2-7
v_gene: TRBV7-2
CDR3nt: TGTGCCAGCAGCTTAGCCGGGACAGGGGACTACGAGCAGTACTTC
CDR3aa: CASSLAGTGDYEQYF

abundance: .
d_gene: .
j_gene: TRBJ2-7
v_gene: TRBV4-2
CDR3nt: TGTGCCAGCAGCCAAACCGGGTCCTCCTACGAGCAGTACTTC
CDR3aa: CASSQTGSSYEQYF

abundance: .
d_gene: TRBD2
j_gene: TRBJ2-5
v_gene: TRBV5-1
CDR3nt: TGCGCCAGCAGCTTGTCTGGCGGGAGCGAGACCCAGTACTTC
CDR3aa: CASSLSGGSETQYF

abundance: .
d_gene: TRBD1
j_gene: TRBJ2-7
v_gene: TRBV19
CDR3nt: TGTGCCAGTAGTAAATCGACAGGGATTACTTACGAGCAGTACTTC
CDR3aa: CASSKSTGITYEQYF